The rows below give T cell receptor beta chains drawn from one sample of a study of breast tumors, draining lymph nodes, adjacent tissues. Each CDR3 protein gets one entry after TCRdb re-called the multiplex PCR reads with MiXCR. Of over 100,000 distinct CDR3 sequences listed, 20% to 25% are singletons. What was sequenced was axillary lymph node tissue. The receptors were gathered from a female donor with breast cancer. Some clones in this sample may be carry-over from other donors' samples. Both conserved end residues are part of each CDR3. A D gene is named only where the DNA matches it firmly. Clone size is shown for a subset of rows, as once, few, many or a class of expanded clone.

TRBD1,TRBJ2-5,TRBV29-1,many,TGCAGCGTGGGGACAGGGGGAAAAGAGACCCAGTACTTC,CSVGTGGKETQYF
TRBD2,TRBJ2-1,TRBV2,many,TGTGCCAGCAGTGATGACCTAGCGGGAGCGAATGAGCAGTTCTTC,CASSDDLAGANEQFF
.,TRBJ2-1,TRBV27,few,TGTGCCAGCAGCCCAGCGGTGGTCTTCCACAATGAGCAGTTCTTC,CASSPAVVFHNEQFF
.,TRBJ1-3,TRBV28,.,TGTGCCAGCAGTTTTGGCCTGGGGGGGGGTAGAAACACCATATATTTT,CASSFGLGGGRNTIYF
.,TRBJ2-7,TRBV5-6,.,TGTGTCAGCAGCCGACAGAGCTCCTACGAGCAGTACTTC,CVSSRQSSYEQYF
.,TRBJ2-7,TRBV27,.,TGTGCCAGCAAGCGCGGACACCTATACGAGCAGTACTTC,CASKRGHLYEQYF
TRBD1,TRBJ1-2,TRBV27,.,TGTGCCAGCAGTCCACCCGGACAGGGAAAAGGCTACACCTTC,CASSPPGQGKGYTF
.,TRBJ1-6,TRBV30,many,TGTGCCTGGAAAGGAGACGACAGCAGCTATAATTCACCCCTCCACTTT,CAWKGDDSSYNSPLHF
TRBD2,TRBJ2-5,TRBV18,.,TGTGCCAGCTCACCCCTGCTGACAGGTCGGCTAGCGGGGGAAGAGACCCAGTACTTC,CASSPLLTGRLAGEETQYF
.,TRBJ2-7,TRBV14,many,TGTGCCAGCAGCCAAGAGGTTCGCTACGAGCAGTACTTC,CASSQEVRYEQYF
.,TRBJ2-1,TRBV18,many,TGTGCCAGCTCACCTAAGGGACGGGAGCAGTTCTTC,CASSPKGREQFF
.,TRBJ1-6,TRBV6-6,many,TGTGCCAGTCGGGCCTCCTATAATTCACCCCTCCACTTT,CASRASYNSPLHF
TRBD2,TRBJ2-1,TRBV11-2,many,TGTGCCAGCAGCTTAGTAGTGTCTAGCGGGACAGTTAATGAGCAGTTCTTC,CASSLVVSSGTVNEQFF
.,TRBJ2-2,TRBV11-3,many,TGTGCCAGCAGCGCCGGAACGGGCACCGGGGAGCTGTTTTTT,CASSAGTGTGELFF
TRBD1,TRBJ2-3,TRBV28,.,TGTGCCAGCAGTTTCTCCGGGACAGGGGGCCTTCATCCCTCAGATACGCAGTATTTT,CASSFSGTGGLHPSDTQYF
TRBD2,TRBJ2-1,TRBV4-1,many,TGCGCCAGCAGCCGGACTAGCGGGAGTGCAAATGAGCAGTTCTTC,CASSRTSGSANEQFF
TRBD2,TRBJ2-5,TRBV11-1,many,TGTGCCAGCAGCTCCGGGGGGGCAGGACGCCAAGAGACCCAGTACTTC,CASSSGGAGRQETQYF
.,TRBJ2-7,TRBV11-3,many,TGTGCCAGCAGCTTAGAGGACAACTACGAGCAGTACTTC,CASSLEDNYEQYF
TRBD1,TRBJ2-1,TRBV9,few,TGTGCCAGCAGCCCGGGACAGGGGGTGCGAGAGCAGTTCTTC,CASSPGQGVREQFF
.,TRBJ2-5,TRBV29-1,many,TGCAGCGTTGTAGCCCAGCCTACCTGGGAAGAGACCCAGTACTTC,CSVVAQPTWEETQYF
TRBD1,TRBJ1-2,TRBV20-1,.,TGCAGTGCTAACAGGGGGAACTATGGCTACACCTTC,CSANRGNYGYTF
.,TRBJ2-5,TRBV19,.,TGTGCCAGTAGTATTACCGGAGTTCCAGAGACCCAGTACTTC,CASSITGVPETQYF
TRBD2,TRBJ2-4,TRBV6-6,.,TGTGCCAGCAGCCGAACTAGCGGGACCGACCTAGCCAAAAACATTCAGTACTTC,CASSRTSGTDLAKNIQYF
.,TRBJ2-1,TRBV4-1,many,TGCGCCAGCAGCCAAGATCGCTTAAATGAGCAGTTCTTC,CASSQDRLNEQFF
.,TRBJ2-7,TRBV30,many,TGTGCCTGGAGTGTCTATTCCTACGAGCAGTACTTC,CAWSVYSYEQYF
.,TRBJ2-7,TRBV6-2/TRBV6-3,many,TGTGCCAGCAGTAACACAGGGTACGAGCAGTACTTC,CASSNTGYEQYF
TRBD2,TRBJ2-2,TRBV2,many,TGTGCCAGCAGTGAACAGGGACTAGCGTCGAACACCGGGGAGCTGTTTTTT,CASSEQGLASNTGELFF
TRBD1,TRBJ1-3,TRBV20-1,many,TGCAGTGCTAGAGGGCCGGGACAGGGGATCTCTGGAAACACCATATATTTT,CSARGPGQGISGNTIYF